Each of the 18 T cell receptor beta chains below was sequenced from the same sample in a study of monozygotic twins with inflammatory bowel disease. From its re-call of the 5' RACE reads, TCRdb lists each CDR3 protein once, without DNA. This table holds around 410,000 distinct CDR3 sequences. The sample taken for sequencing was blood. The origin of the receptors is a human donor with ulcerative colitis or Crohn's disease, or a healthy co-twin of an affected twin (not recorded which).

This chain uses TRBV5-1 with TRBJ2-2; without DNA, the TCRdb call of TRBD1 cannot be checked. The CDR3 covers 13 residues. From germline, CDR1 is SGHRS and CDR2 YFSETQ. CDR3 region: CASRTGGTGELFF.

V is TRBV5-1 and J is TRBJ2-5; the TRBD2 assignment by TCRdb is unverifiable without DNA. Germline values: CDR1 SGHRS, CDR2 YFSETQ. The CDR3 sequence is 17 residues long. The CDR3 is CASSLASAGKRQETQYF.

This sequence joins TRBV10-3 and TRBJ1-3. Germline V gene lookup returns CDR1 ENHRY and CDR2 SYGVKD. The CDR3 is 17 amino acids. CDR3: CAIQQPGGTMPGNTIYF.

V gene TRBV12-3 or TRBV12-4 combines with J gene TRBJ1-4. The CDR3 covers 14 residues. The CDR3 protein is CASRGSWDGEKLFF.

This CDR3 is CAIREPGGKVFF. The chain is built from TRBV10-3 and TRBJ1-4; the TCRdb D gene call, TRBD1, has no DNA to confirm it. CDR3 length: 12 residues. Germline assignment: CDR1 ENHRY and CDR2 SYGVKD.

The chain combines TRBV24-1 with TRBJ2-1. The CDR3 runs 15 residues. CDR1 is KGHDR, CDR2 SFDVKD, per germline. The CDR3 here is CATSDLRDFSNEQFF.

The chain recombines TRBV27 with TRBJ2-7. There are 15 residues in the CDR3. Germline V lookup: CDR1 MNHEY, CDR2 SMNVEV (reference sequence). The CDR3 sequence: CASSFIGQDPHEQYF.

This chain connects TRBV4-2 to TRBJ2-2. Germline CDR1 is LGHNA and CDR2 is YNFKEQ. CDR3 length: 14 amino acids. CDR3 sequence: CASSVDTNTGELFF.

The rearrangement uses TRBV6-1 and TRBJ2-3; TCRdb outputs TRBD2, but without DNA this stays unchecked. In germline, CDR1 is MNHNS, CDR2 SASEGT. CDR3 length equals 13 residues. This chain's CDR3 is CASTGLGTLTQYF.

This chain links TRBV20-1 with TRBJ1-2; the TRBD1 assignment by TCRdb is unverifiable without DNA. The CDR3 contains 16 residues. Germline values: CDR1 DFQATT, CDR2 SNEGSKA (reference sequence). The CDR3: CSARGPGQGLNYGYTF.

V is TRBV10-2 and J is TRBJ2-1; the TCRdb call, TRBD2, lacks DNA for checking. The CDR3 is 14 amino acids. Germline CDR1 and CDR2: WSHSY and SAAADI. The CDR3 sequence is CASSEKRGRDEQFF.

The chain combines TRBV10-3 with TRBJ2-6; as DNA is missing, the TRBD1 call by TCRdb cannot be tested. Germline CDR1 and CDR2: ENHRY and SYGVKD. The CDR3 length is 19 residues. The CDR3 spells CAISGQEAPGDSGANVLTF.

V gene TRBV18 combines with J gene TRBJ1-2; absent DNA, TCRdb's TRBD1 call cannot be checked. The CDR3 is 15 residues long. Germline-derived CDR1 and CDR2 are KGHSH and LQKENI. CDR3 protein: CASSPRTGEETGYTF.

The chain uses TRBV20-1 and TRBJ2-2; TCRdb indicates TRBD2, and absent DNA this call remains unverified. The germline gives CDR1 DFQATT, CDR2 SNEGSKA (reference sequence). The length of the CDR3 is 14 residues. CDR3 loop: CSARDLGGREELFF.

The rearrangement joins TRBV9 to TRBJ2-6. Germline-derived CDR1 and CDR2 are SGDLS and YYNGEE. CDR3 length equals 15 residues. The CDR3 loop reads CASSVGASGANVLTF. The whole variable domain, remainder taken from reference TRBV9 and TRBJ2-6, is DSGVTQTPKHLITATGQRVTLRCSPRSGDLSVYWYQQSLDQGLQFLIQYYNGEERAKGNILERFSAQQFPDLHSELNLSSLELGDSALYFCASSVGASGANVLTFGAGSRLTVL.

CDR3 residues: CASSPITGTGHGYTF. The chain has TRBV18 and TRBJ1-2; the D call from TCRdb, TRBD1, cannot be confirmed without DNA. Germline V gene lookup returns CDR1 KGHSH and CDR2 LQKENI. This CDR3 spans 15 amino acids.

The chain employs TRBV18 and TRBJ1-5; the TRBD1 assignment by TCRdb is unverifiable without DNA. This CDR3 region has 14 residues. CDR1 and CDR2 (germline): KGHSH, LQKENI. The CDR3 sequence is CASSPSQGNQPQHF.

The rearrangement joins TRBV5-1 to TRBJ1-6. The CDR3 loop spans 14 amino acids. Germline assignment: CDR1 SGHRS and CDR2 YFSETQ. The CDR3 is CASSMDLSNSPLHF.